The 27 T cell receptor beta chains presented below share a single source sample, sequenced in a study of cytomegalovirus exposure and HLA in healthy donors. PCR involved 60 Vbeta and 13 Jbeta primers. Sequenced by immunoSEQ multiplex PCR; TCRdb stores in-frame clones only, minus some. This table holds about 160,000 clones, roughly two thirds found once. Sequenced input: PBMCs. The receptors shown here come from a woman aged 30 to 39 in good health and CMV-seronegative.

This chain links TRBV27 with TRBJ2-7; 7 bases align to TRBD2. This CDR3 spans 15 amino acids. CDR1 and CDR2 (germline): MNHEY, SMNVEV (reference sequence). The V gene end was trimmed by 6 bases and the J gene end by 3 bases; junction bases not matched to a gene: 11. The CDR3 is CASSVRELAGYEQYF. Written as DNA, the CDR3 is TGTGCCAGCAGCGTGCGGGAGCTGGCAGGCTACGAGCAGTACTTC.

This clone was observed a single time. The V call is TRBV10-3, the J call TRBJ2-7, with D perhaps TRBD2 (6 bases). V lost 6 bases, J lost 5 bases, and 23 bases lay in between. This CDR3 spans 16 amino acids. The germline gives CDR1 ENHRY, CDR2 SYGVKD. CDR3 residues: CAIRGRSGLARHEQYF. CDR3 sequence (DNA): TGTGCCATCAGGGGGAGGAGTGGGCTAGCGAGGCACGAGCAGTACTTC.

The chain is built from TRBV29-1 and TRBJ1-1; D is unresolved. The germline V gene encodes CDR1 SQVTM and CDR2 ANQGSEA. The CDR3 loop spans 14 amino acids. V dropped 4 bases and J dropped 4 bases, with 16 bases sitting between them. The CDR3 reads CSVGAVSPSTEAFF. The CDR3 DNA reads TGCAGCGTTGGCGCGGTTTCACCGAGCACTGAAGCTTTCTTT.

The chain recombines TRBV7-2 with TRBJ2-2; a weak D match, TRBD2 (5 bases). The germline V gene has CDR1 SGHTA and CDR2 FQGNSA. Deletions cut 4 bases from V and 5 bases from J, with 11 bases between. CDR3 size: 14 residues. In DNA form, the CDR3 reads TGTGCCAGCAGCTCTGGGTGGGAGACCGGGGAGCTGTTTTTT. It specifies CASSSGWETGELFF.

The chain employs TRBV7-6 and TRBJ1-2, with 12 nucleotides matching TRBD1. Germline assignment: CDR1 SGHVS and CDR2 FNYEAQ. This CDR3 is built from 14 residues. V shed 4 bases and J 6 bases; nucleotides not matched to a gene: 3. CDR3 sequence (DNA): TGTGCCAGCAGCTCGGGACAGGGGGCGAATGGCTACACCTTC. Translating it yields CASSSGQGANGYTF. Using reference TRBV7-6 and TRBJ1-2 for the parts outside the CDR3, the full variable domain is GAGVSQSPRYKVTKRGQDVALRCDPISGHVSLYWYRQALGQGPEFLTYFNYEAQQDKSGLPNDRFSAERPEGSISTLTIQRTEQRDSAMYRCASSSGQGANGYTFGSGTRLTVV.

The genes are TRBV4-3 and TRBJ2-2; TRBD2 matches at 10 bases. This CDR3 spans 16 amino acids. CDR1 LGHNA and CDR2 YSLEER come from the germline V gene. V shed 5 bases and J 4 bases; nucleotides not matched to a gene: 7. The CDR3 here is CASSTQRGGVTGELFF. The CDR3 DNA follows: TGCGCCAGCAGCACTCAGCGGGGGGGCGTCACCGGGGAGCTGTTTTTT.

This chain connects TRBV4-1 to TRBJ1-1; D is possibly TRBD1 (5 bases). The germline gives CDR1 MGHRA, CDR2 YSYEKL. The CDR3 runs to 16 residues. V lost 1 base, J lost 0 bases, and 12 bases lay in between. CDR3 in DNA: TGCGCCAGCAGCCAAGGGGGCGGTGGGTTGAACACTGAAGCTTTCTTT. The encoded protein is CASSQGGGGLNTEAFF.

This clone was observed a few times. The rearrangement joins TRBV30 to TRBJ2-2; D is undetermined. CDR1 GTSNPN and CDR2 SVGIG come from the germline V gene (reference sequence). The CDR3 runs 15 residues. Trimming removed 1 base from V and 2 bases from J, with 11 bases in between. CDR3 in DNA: TGTGCCTGGAGTGATCGCCAGATAAACACCGGGGAGCTGTTTTTT. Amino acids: CAWSDRQINTGELFF.

CDR3 sequence: CASTIQGSETQYF. In nucleotides, the CDR3 is TGTGCCAGCACCATCCAGGGTTCAGAGACCCAGTACTTC. This chain connects TRBV7-2 to TRBJ2-5; possibly TRBD1 for D (5 bases). CDR1 SGHTA and CDR2 FQGNSA come from the germline V gene. V was clipped by 7 bases and J by 4 bases, with 13 bases between them. The CDR3 totals 13 residues. Variable domain in full (rest from reference TRBV7-2 and TRBJ2-5): GAGVSQSPSNKVTEKGKDVELRCDPISGHTALYWYRQSLGQGLEFLIYFQGNSAPDKSGLPSDRFSAERTGGSVSTLTIQRTQQEDSAVYLCASTIQGSETQYFGPGTRLLVL.

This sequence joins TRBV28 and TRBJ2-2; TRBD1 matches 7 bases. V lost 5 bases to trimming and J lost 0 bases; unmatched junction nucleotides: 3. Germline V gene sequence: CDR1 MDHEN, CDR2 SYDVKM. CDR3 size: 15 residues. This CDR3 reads CASSPGTANTGELFF. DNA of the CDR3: TGTGCCAGCAGTCCCGGGACAGCGAACACCGGGGAGCTGTTTTTT.

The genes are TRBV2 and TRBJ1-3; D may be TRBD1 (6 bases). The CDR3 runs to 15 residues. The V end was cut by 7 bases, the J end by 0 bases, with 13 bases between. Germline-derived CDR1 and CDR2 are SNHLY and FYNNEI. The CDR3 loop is CASTGRGDSGNTIYF. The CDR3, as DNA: TGTGCCAGCACCGGGAGGGGGGACTCTGGAAACACCATATATTTT.

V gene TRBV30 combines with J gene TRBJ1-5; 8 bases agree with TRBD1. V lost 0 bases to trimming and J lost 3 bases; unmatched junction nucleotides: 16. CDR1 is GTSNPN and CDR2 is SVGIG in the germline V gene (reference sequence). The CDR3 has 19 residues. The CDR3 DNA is TGTGCCTGGAGTGTACCTGGCAGGGGGCCCCTACTCCTCAATCAGCCCCAGCATTTT. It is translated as CAWSVPGRGPLLLNQPQHF.

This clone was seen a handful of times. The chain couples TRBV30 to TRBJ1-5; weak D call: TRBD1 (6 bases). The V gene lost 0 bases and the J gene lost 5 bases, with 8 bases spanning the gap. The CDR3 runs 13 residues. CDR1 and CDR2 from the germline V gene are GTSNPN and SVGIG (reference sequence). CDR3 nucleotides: TGTGCCTGGAGTGTCGGGGGGCATCAGCCCCAGCATTTT. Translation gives CAWSVGGHQPQHF.

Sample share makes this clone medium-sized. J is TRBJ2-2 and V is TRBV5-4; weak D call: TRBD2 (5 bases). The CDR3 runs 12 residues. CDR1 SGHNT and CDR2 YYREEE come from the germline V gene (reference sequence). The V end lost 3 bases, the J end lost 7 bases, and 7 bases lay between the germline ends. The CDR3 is CASSSRDGELFF. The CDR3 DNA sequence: TGTGCCAGCAGCTCGAGGGACGGGGAGCTGTTTTTT.

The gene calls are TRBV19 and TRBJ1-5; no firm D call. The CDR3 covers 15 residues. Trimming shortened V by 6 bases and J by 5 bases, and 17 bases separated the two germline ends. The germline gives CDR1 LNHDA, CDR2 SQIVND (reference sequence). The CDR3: CASSYEGKRYQPQHF. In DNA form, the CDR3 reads TGTGCCAGTAGCTACGAGGGAAAGAGGTATCAGCCCCAGCATTTT. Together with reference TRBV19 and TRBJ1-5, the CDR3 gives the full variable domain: DGGITQSPKYLFRKEGQNVTLSCEQNLNHDAMYWYRQDPGQGLRLIYYSQIVNDFQKGDIAEGYSVSREKKESFPLTVTSAQKNPTAFYLCASSYEGKRYQPQHFGDGTRLSIL.

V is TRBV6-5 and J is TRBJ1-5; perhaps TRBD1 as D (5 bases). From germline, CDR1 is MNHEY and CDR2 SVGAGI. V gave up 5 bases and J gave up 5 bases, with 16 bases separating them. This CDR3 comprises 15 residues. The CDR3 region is CASSPNWGVDQPQHF. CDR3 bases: TGTGCCAGCAGTCCAAATTGGGGGGTAGATCAGCCCCAGCATTTT.

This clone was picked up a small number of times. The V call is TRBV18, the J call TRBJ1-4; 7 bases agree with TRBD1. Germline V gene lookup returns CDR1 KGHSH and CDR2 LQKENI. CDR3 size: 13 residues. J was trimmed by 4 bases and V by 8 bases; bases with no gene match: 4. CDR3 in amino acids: CASRRDSNEKLFF. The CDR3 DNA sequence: TGTGCCAGCAGACGGGACAGTAATGAAAAACTGTTTTTT.

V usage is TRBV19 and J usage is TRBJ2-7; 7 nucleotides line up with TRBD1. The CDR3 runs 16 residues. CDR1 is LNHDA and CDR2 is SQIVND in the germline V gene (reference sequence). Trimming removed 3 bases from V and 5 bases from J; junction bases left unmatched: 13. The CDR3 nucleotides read TGTGCCAGTAGTATTGTAGGGGCGACAGGGTACCACGAGCAGTACTTC. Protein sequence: CASSIVGATGYHEQYF.

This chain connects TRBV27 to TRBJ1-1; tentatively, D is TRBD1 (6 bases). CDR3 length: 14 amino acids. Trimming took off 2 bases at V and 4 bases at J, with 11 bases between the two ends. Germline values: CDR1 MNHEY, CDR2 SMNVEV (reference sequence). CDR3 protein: CASSLQGFSTEAFF. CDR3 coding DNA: TGTGCCAGCAGTTTACAGGGGTTTAGCACTGAAGCTTTCTTT.

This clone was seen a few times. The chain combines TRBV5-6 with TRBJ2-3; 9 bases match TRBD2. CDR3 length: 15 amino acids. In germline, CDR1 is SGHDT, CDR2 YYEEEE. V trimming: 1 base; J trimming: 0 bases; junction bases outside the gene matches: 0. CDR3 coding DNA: TGTGCCAGCAGCTTGACTAGCGGGAGCACAGATACGCAGTATTTT. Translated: CASSLTSGSTDTQYF.

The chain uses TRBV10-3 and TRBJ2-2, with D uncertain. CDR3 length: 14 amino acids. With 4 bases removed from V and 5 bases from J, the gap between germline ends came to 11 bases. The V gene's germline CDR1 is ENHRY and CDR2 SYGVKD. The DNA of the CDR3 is TGTGCCATCAGTGGACCGACCGGGACCGGGGAGCTGTTTTTT. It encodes CAISGPTGTGELFF.

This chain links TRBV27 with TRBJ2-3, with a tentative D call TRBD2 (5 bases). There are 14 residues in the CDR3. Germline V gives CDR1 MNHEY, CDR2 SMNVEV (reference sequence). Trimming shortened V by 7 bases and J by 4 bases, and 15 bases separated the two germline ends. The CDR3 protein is CASNPGIGADTQYF. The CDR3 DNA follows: TGTGCCAGCAACCCGGGAATTGGGGCAGATACGCAGTATTTT.

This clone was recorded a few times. CDR3 sequence (DNA): TGTGCCAGCAGCCCCCCGGGACAGCAAAATTCACCCCTCCACTTT. This sequence encodes CASSPPGQQNSPLHF. The rearrangement joins TRBV11-2 to TRBJ1-6; TRBD1 aligns across 7 bases. CDR1 and CDR2 (germline): SGHAT, FQNNGV. This CDR3 is 15 amino acids long. J gave up 7 bases and V 5 bases, and 8 bases lay outside the gene matches.

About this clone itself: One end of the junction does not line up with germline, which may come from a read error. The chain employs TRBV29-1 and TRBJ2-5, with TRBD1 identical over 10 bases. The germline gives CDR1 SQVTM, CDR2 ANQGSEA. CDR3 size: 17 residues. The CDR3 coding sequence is TGCAGCGTTGAAGATCGAGCGGGGGACAGGGGATTGTACGAGCAGCACTTC. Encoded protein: CSVEDRAGDRGLYEQHF.

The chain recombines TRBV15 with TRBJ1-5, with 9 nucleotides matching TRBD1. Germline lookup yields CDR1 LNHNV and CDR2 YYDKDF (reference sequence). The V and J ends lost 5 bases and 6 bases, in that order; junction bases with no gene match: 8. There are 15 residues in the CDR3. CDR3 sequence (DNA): TGTGCCACCAGCTGGGCCAGGGACAGGGTTCAGCCCCAGCATTTT. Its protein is CATSWARDRVQPQHF.

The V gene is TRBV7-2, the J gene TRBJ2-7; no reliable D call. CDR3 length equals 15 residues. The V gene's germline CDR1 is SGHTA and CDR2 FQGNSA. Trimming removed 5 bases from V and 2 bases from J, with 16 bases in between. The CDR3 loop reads CASSQSRVRTYEQYF. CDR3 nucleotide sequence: TGTGCCAGCAGCCAAAGCCGGGTCAGAACCTACGAGCAGTACTTC.

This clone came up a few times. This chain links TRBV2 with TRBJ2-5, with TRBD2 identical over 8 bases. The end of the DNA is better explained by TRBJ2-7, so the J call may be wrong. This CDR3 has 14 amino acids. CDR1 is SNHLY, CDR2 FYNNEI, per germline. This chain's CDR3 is CASSERSGTYEQYF. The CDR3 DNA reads TGTGCCAGCAGTGAGCGTAGCGGGACCTACGAGCAGTACTTC.